Presented here are 21 T cell receptor beta chains from one specimen sequenced in a study of T cell clonality in common variable immunodeficiency. Whole-study findings and limits: Fewer deletions and N-nucleotide insertions were reportedly seen in common variable immunodeficiency TCR beta sequences.

The antigens for these receptors are not known. TCRdb's table, derived via immunoSEQ multiplex PCR, lists solely in-frame clones and lacks some. The sample contains 20,000 to 25,000 clones, none of them singletons. Input material: peripheral blood mononuclear cells. All receptors derive from a human donor with common variable immunodeficiency.

This clone occurred many times. The CDR3 end falls 3 residues outside the read, so it is completed with the germline J gene. V gene TRBV13 combines with J gene TRBJ2-5, with D perhaps TRBD2 (7 bases). This CDR3 region has 14 residues. Germline lookup yields CDR1 PRHDT and CDR2 FYEKMQ (reference sequence). Trimming pared 7 bases from V and 5 bases from J, leaving 17 bases between. This CDR3 is CASNRGGRGETQYF. The sequenced CDR3 bases are TGTGCCAGCAACCGCGGGGGCCGGGGGGAGACC.

This clone was seen repeatedly, ten times or more. The read finishes 3 residues shy of the CDR3 end, and the germline J gene is used to complete it. This chain joins TRBV30 and TRBJ1-6; possibly TRBD1 for D (5 bases). Trimming took off 0 bases at V and 6 bases at J, with 12 bases between the two ends. The CDR3 is 15 residues long. Germline V lookup: CDR1 GTSNPN, CDR2 SVGIG (reference sequence). The sequenced CDR3 bases are TGTGCCTGGAGTGTAACAGGAACCACTAATTCACCC. Translation gives CAWSVTGTTNSP. The entire CDR3 sequence reads CAWSVTGTTNSPLHF.

This clone was counted at least ten times. The read comes to an end 3 residues before the CDR3 does, leaving the germline J gene to fill in the end. V is TRBV5-8 and J is TRBJ2-5, with 7 bases matching TRBD1. Unmatched junction bases numbered 5, after V lost 3 bases and J lost 3 bases. CDR1 is SGHTS, CDR2 YDEGEE, per germline. The CDR3 length is 14 residues. The covered CDR3 bases are TGTGCCAGCAGCTCGTCCGGGACAGAAGAGACC. This gives the protein CASSSSGTEET. The entire CDR3 protein is CASSSSGTEETQYF.

This clone appeared many times. The DNA ends 3 residues before the CDR3 does, and the rest of the CDR3 is filled in from the germline J gene. This chain uses TRBV10-1 with TRBJ2-1, with TRBD2 identical over 11 bases. The V gene end was trimmed by 3 bases and the J gene end by 1 base; junction bases not matched to a gene: 8. The CDR3 totals 18 residues. Germline CDR1 reads WNHNN; CDR2 reads SYGVQD (reference sequence). CDR3 DNA (partial): TGCGCCAGCAGTGATAGCGGGGGGGCCCGTAGATCCTACAATGAG. Its protein is CASSDSGGARRSYNE. The CDR3 in its entirety is CASSDSGGARRSYNEQFF.

This clone was counted ten times or more. This chain's CDR3 is CASSLRGGTEAFF. The CDR3 DNA, read in part, is TGCGCCAGCAGCTTGCGGGGTGGCACTGAA. The chain links TRBV5-1 to TRBJ1-1; D is unresolved. Read data end 3 residues before the CDR3 end; the end is taken from the germline J gene. Between the trimmed V and J ends, which lost 1 base and 4 bases, there was a span of 8 bases. This CDR3 contains 13 residues. In germline, CDR1 is SGHRS, CDR2 YFSETQ.

At least ten counts were recorded for this clone. Read sequence stops 3 residues before the CDR3 end, and the germline J gene provides the missing end. The chain carries TRBV20-1 and TRBJ1-4; 8 bases fit TRBD1. From germline, CDR1 is DFQATT and CDR2 SNEGSKA (reference sequence). The CDR3 has 14 amino acids. Germline trimming cut 6 bases from V and 7 bases from J; bases unmatched to any gene: 10. CDR3 loop: CSAQPDRGGEKLFF. Partial CDR3 DNA: TGCAGTGCCCAGCCAGACAGGGGTGGTGAAAAA.

This clone was picked up many times. The sequenced fragment ends 3 residues before the CDR3 boundary, so the rest is inferred from the germline J gene. V gene TRBV7-9 combines with J gene TRBJ1-6; D gene ambiguous. This CDR3 region has 12 residues. V was pared by 3 bases and J by 10 bases, with 7 bases between. The V gene's germline CDR1 is SEHNR and CDR2 FQNEAQ (reference sequence). The CDR3 is CASSLSGSPLHF. The CDR3 bases that were read are TGTGCCAGCAGCTTGTCAGGCTCACCC.

This clone was observed at least ten times. The read falls 3 residues short of the CDR3 end, and the missing part is taken from the germline J gene. The J gene is TRBJ1-6, the V gene TRBV30, with D maybe TRBD1 (5 bases). The CDR3 contains 13 residues. Germline V gives CDR1 GTSNPN, CDR2 SVGIG (reference sequence). The V gene lost 5 bases and the J gene lost 10 bases, with 15 bases spanning the gap. The chain's CDR3 is CAWDRAGGSPLHF. The covered CDR3 bases are TGTGCCTGGGACCGGGCCGGGGGATCACCC.

This clone appeared many times. The read gets to within 3 residues of the CDR3 end, and the germline J gene fills in the rest. Additional DNA sequences in this sample encode the identical CDR3. J is TRBJ1-2 and V is TRBV19; D possibly corresponds to TRBD1 (5 bases). V was clipped by 4 bases and J by 2 bases, with 8 bases between them. Per germline, CDR1 LNHDA and CDR2 SQIVND (reference sequence). The CDR3 has 13 residues. The CDR3: CASSKDKNYGYTF. Incomplete CDR3 DNA: TGTGCCAGTAGTAAGGACAAGAACTATGGC.

This clone was detected ten times or more. Read sequence stops 3 residues before the CDR3 end, and the germline J gene provides the missing end. The chain employs TRBV5-1 and TRBJ1-3; D remains unclear. CDR1 is SGHRS and CDR2 is YFSETQ in the germline V gene. This CDR3 region has 15 residues. The ends were cut back, 2 bases at V and 3 bases at J, with 12 bases in the middle. CDR3 sequence reads: CASSLEVGVGNTIYF. The covered CDR3 bases are TGCGCCAGCAGCTTAGAGGTCGGGGTTGGAAACACC. The whole variable domain, filled in from reference TRBV5-1 and TRBJ1-3, reads KAGVTQTPRYLIKTRGQQVTLSCSPISGHRSVSWYQQTPGQGLQFLFEYFSETQRNKGNFPGRFSGRQFSNSRSEMNVSTLELGDSALYLCASSLEVGVGNTIYFGEGSWLTVV.

This clone was detected many times. Read data end 3 residues before the CDR3 end; the end is taken from the germline J gene. This rearrangement joins TRBV2 to TRBJ1-1; D is perhaps TRBD1 (5 bases). This CDR3 contains 13 residues. Trimming took 5 bases from V and 5 from J, leaving 12 bases between them. CDR1 and CDR2 (germline): SNHLY, FYNNEI. CDR3 DNA (partial): TGTGCCAGCAGTCCACGTGGGGGGACTGAA. Encoded protein: CASSPRGGTE. The full CDR3 protein reads CASSPRGGTEAFF. Full variable domain (rest looked up from reference TRBV2 and TRBJ1-1): EPEVTQTPSHQVTQMGQEVILRCVPISNHLYFYWYRQILGQKVEFLVSFYNNEISEKSEIFDDQFSVERPDGSNFTLKIRSTKLEDSAMYFCASSPRGGTEAFFGQGTRLTVV.

This clone was observed many times. Here the CDR3 reads CASTSDSIREAFF. Partial CDR3 DNA: TGTGCCAGCACCTCGGACTCCATCAGGGAA. The chain uses TRBV12-3 or TRBV12-4 and TRBJ1-1; D unresolved. The missing CDR3 end, 3 residues past where the read stops, is filled in from the germline J gene. The CDR3 covers 13 residues.

This clone was seen many times. The read gets to within 3 residues of the CDR3 end, and the germline J gene fills in the rest. The chain has TRBV12-3 or TRBV12-4 and TRBJ2-1; 14 positions match TRBD2. The length of the CDR3 is 16 residues. V gave up 5 bases and J gave up 7 bases; unmatched junction bases: 7. CDR3 sequence: CASSPTTSGGANEQFF. The DNA read from the CDR3 is TGTGCCAGCAGTCCGACGACTAGCGGGGGGGCAAATGAG.

The sample holds many counts of this clone. The CDR3 goes on 3 residues after the read ends, and that part is filled in from the germline J gene. The V call is TRBV12-3 or TRBV12-4, the J call TRBJ2-2, with 7 bases matching TRBD1. CDR3 length: 15 residues. With V trimmed by 5 bases and J by 4 bases, 7 bases remained unmatched. CDR3 in amino acids: CASSPRDSGTGELFF. The sequenced part of the CDR3 DNA is TGTGCCAGCAGTCCCCGGGACAGTGGCACCGGGGAG.

This clone was found many times. Read coverage stops 3 residues before the CDR3 terminus; the germline J gene supplies the remainder. This rearrangement joins TRBV5-5 to TRBJ1-1; 8 nucleotides align to TRBD1. The CDR3 length is 14 residues. CDR1 is SGHKS, CDR2 YYEKEE, per germline (reference sequence). This CDR3 is CASSLLLRTGKAFF. The DNA read from the CDR3 is TGTGCCAGCAGCTTGCTCCTGAGGACAGGGAAA.

Many counts were recorded for this clone. The read halts 3 residues ahead of the CDR3 end, with the missing end drawn from the germline J gene. The chain carries TRBV14 and TRBJ2-3; D remains ambiguous. From germline, CDR1 is SGHDN and CDR2 FVKESK. Trimming stripped 4 bases from V and 2 bases from J, with 7 bases between. This CDR3 is built from 13 residues. The chain's CDR3 is CASSPSNTDTQYF. The part of the CDR3 DNA that was read is TGTGCCAGCAGCCCCTCTAACACAGATACG.

This clone has ten or more counts. Read data end 3 residues before the CDR3 end; the end is taken from the germline J gene. The rearrangement uses TRBV6-2 or TRBV6-3 and TRBJ2-7, with 7 positions matching TRBD1. This CDR3 comprises 14 residues. Trimming took 10 bases from V and 0 from J; bases not matched to a gene: 9. The germline V gene has CDR1 MNHEY and CDR2 SVGEGT. The CDR3 DNA, read in part, is TGTGCCACCGCCAGGACAGGATTCTCCTACGAG. Residues: CATARTGFSYE. The CDR3 in full is CATARTGFSYEQYF.

This clone was detected ten times or more. The read comes to an end 3 residues before the CDR3 does, leaving the germline J gene to fill in the end. V and J are TRBV6-1 and TRBJ2-7, with a tentative D call TRBD1 (7 bases). CDR1 and CDR2 (germline): MNHNS, SASEGT. V was trimmed by 2 bases and J by 6 bases, leaving 8 bases between them. This CDR3 comprises 12 residues. The sequenced CDR3 bases are TGTGCCAGCAGTGAACAGGGGGGCGAG. It codes for CASSEQGGE. The whole CDR3 sequence is CASSEQGGEQYF.

With respect to this clone: The read finishes 3 residues shy of the CDR3 end, and the germline J gene is used to complete it. The chain employs TRBV20-1 and TRBJ2-5, with D perhaps TRBD2 (5 bases). Germline V lookup: CDR1 DFQATT, CDR2 SNEGSKA (reference sequence). The CDR3 contains 12 residues. V was pared by 3 bases and J by 5 bases, with 10 bases between. Incomplete CDR3 DNA: TGCAGTGCTAGTCATGGCGGGGAGACC. This encodes CSASHGGET. The full-length CDR3 reads as CSASHGGETQYF.

At least ten counts were recorded for this clone. Read data end 3 residues before the CDR3 end; the end is taken from the germline J gene. The chain employs TRBV30 and TRBJ1-5; 7 nucleotides line up with TRBD1. Trimming at V came to 2 bases and at J to 8 bases, leaving 18 bases not matched to a gene. Looked up from germline, CDR1 is GTSNPN and CDR2 is SVGIG (reference sequence). CDR3 length: 17 residues. Incomplete CDR3 DNA: TGTGCCTGGAGTTCCGAAACAGGGGCAGTCGTTACTGAGCCC. Amino acids: CAWSSETGAVVTEP. In full, the CDR3 is CAWSSETGAVVTEPQHF.

This clone was seen ten or more times. The read ends 3 residues before the CDR3 terminus; that terminus is restored from the germline J gene. The rearrangement links TRBV19 to TRBJ2-3; D may be TRBD1 (5 bases). CDR3 length: 15 amino acids. Germline V CDR1 and CDR2: LNHDA, SQIVND (reference sequence). Trimming took off 0 bases at V and 0 bases at J, with 7 bases between the two ends. The CDR3 protein is CASSIDRASTDTQYF. CDR3 DNA, as far as it was read: TGTGCCAGTAGTATAGACAGGGCTAGCACAGATACG.